These T cell receptor beta chains were read from a single sample in a study of a mutant IDH1 vaccine in newly diagnosed glioma. Their specific antigens are unknown. Sequencing used immunoSEQ multiplex PCR; TCRdb keeps in-frame clones, though not all of them. The repertoire has tens of thousands of clones, 85% to 90% of them found once; the top ten carry roughly 0.78%. The sample in question was PBMCs, obtained from a glioma patient whose treatment included an IDH1 peptide vaccine. The receptors stem from a woman aged 50 to 60 with glioma. Each CDR3 is given with its conserved first and last residue. D genes are given only for firm matches. Clone sizes are given selectively: once, few, many, or a class where the clone is expanded.

TRBV10-3	.	.	TRBJ2-7	CAIRDGTEDYEQYF	TGTGCCATCAGGGACGGGACTGAGGACTACGAGCAGTACTTC
TRBV10-3	TRBD1	.	TRBJ2-7	CAISEQGPAYEQYF	TGTGCCATCAGCGAACAGGGGCCAGCCTACGAGCAGTACTTC
TRBV9	.	.	TRBJ1-3	CASSVGATASLGNTIYF	TGTGCCAGCAGCGTAGGCGCGACCGCGAGCCTTGGAAACACCATATATTTT
TRBV4-2	TRBD1	.	TRBJ2-7	CASSQDIGGVSYEQYF	TGTGCCAGCAGCCAAGATATAGGGGGCGTCTCCTACGAGCAGTACTTC
TRBV6-6	TRBD2	medium-sized	TRBJ2-7	CASSYPQREPFYEQYF	TGTGCCAGCAGTTATCCCCAGCGGGAGCCATTCTACGAGCAGTACTTC
TRBV5-1	TRBD2	once	TRBJ2-2	CASSLDSAGGPVGELFF	TGCGCCAGCAGCTTGGATTCTGCGGGAGGGCCGGTCGGGGAGCTGTTTTTT
TRBV7-2	.	.	TRBJ1-2	CASSLAWAPNYGYTF	TGTGCCAGCAGCTTAGCTTGGGCTCCTAACTATGGCTACACCTTC
TRBV5-4	.	.	TRBJ2-5	CASSPGHLQETQYF	TGTGCCAGCAGCCCGGGACACTTACAAGAGACCCAGTACTTC
TRBV25-1	TRBD1	.	TRBJ1-2	CASSQQGANGYTF	TGTGCCAGCAGCCAACAGGGGGCGAATGGCTACACCTTC
TRBV5-1	.	.	TRBJ2-3	CASSLPVGFPDTQYF	TGCGCCAGCAGCTTGCCGGTCGGGTTCCCAGATACGCAGTATTTT
TRBV25-1	TRBD2	few	TRBJ2-2	CATRPGLAGGVTAELFF	TGTGCCACCCGACCGGGACTAGCGGGAGGGGTCACCGCGGAGCTGTTTTTT
TRBV5-6	.	.	TRBJ2-7	CASSFSYEQYF	TGTGCCAGCAGCTTTAGCTACGAGCAGTACTTC